These 4 T cell receptor beta chains came from one sample sequenced in a study of cytomegalovirus exposure and HLA in healthy donors. The PCR was carried out with 60 Vbeta primers and 13 Jbeta primers. The assay was immunoSEQ multiplex PCR, and TCRdb's table has in-frame clones only and misses some. The repertoire holds more than 150,000 clones, with 75% to 85% as singletons. Sequencing input: PBMCs. The receptors originated from a man younger than 35 in good health and CMV-seronegative.

This chain links TRBV2 with TRBJ2-5, with TRBD2 as a possible D gene (6 bases). The CDR3 length is 15 residues. The V gene lost 6 bases and the J gene lost 1 base, with 15 bases spanning the gap. Germline loops: CDR1 SNHLY, CDR2 FYNNEI. The CDR3 bases are TGTGCCAGCAGAGGACCCGTCGGGGGCCAAGAGACCCAGTACTTC. Translating it yields CASRGPVGGQETQYF.

The V and J genes are TRBV6-1 and TRBJ1-2; TRBD1 agrees at 8 bases. CDR3 length: 16 residues. V shed 4 bases, J shed 4 bases, and the junction held 11 bases outside the gene matches. The germline V gene encodes CDR1 MNHNS and CDR2 SASEGT. CDR3: CASSVGQGAGTYGYTF. As DNA, the CDR3 is TGTGCCAGCAGTGTAGGACAGGGCGCGGGCACCTATGGCTACACCTTC.

The chain links TRBV6-5 to TRBJ2-3; D unclear. The germline gives CDR1 MNHEY, CDR2 SVGAGI. This CDR3 has 11 amino acids. V lost 6 bases to trimming and J lost 6 bases, with 7 bases between them. CDR3 sequence (DNA): TGTGCCAGCAGCACCGCGGATACGCAGTATTTT. Translating gives CASSTADTQYF.

The chain combines TRBV10-3 with TRBJ2-7, with TRBD1 matching 7 bases. The CDR3 consists of 16 residues. Germline CDR1 and CDR2: ENHRY and SYGVKD. Germline trimming cut 0 bases from V and 1 base from J; bases unmatched to any gene: 6. The CDR3 DNA follows: TGTGCCATCAGTGAGTCGCCGGACAGGATTTCCTACGAGCAGTACTTC. It encodes CAISESPDRISYEQYF.